These 18 T cell receptor beta chains originate from one sample sequenced in a study of regulatory T cells in long-lasting Graves disease. Time point denoted: newly diagnosed GD, antithyroid drugs for less than 3 months. The TCR library was made from RNA extracted from PBMCs. With iRepertoire HTBI primers and Arm-PCR of CDR3 regions, TCR beta libraries were built. TCRdb independently ran MiXCR on the multiplex PCR reads; one entry per CDR3 protein. Here the sample spans around 250,000 distinct CDR3 sequences, about 16% being singletons. The source material was peripheral blood mononuclear cells (PBMCs), sampled at new diagnosis, from a patient treated with antithyroid drugs. Receptors originate from a female donor with Graves disease.

The sample holds many counts of this clonotype. The chain has TRBV19 and TRBJ1-1, with D possibly TRBD1 on 5 matching bases. The CDR3 runs 12 residues. Germline-derived CDR1 and CDR2 are LNHDA and SQIVND (reference sequence). Deletions cut 4 bases from V and 5 bases from J, with 8 bases between. The DNA for the CDR3 is TGTGCCAGTAGTACTCAGGGTACTGAAGCTTTCTTT. This gives the protein CASSTQGTEAFF.

The sample holds a few counts of this clonotype. This may stem from a read error, because a much larger clone lies one nucleotide away. The rearrangement joins TRBV6-5 to TRBJ1-3; no firm D call. This CDR3 contains 15 residues. In germline, CDR1 is MNHEY, CDR2 SVGAGI. CDR3 nucleotides: TGTACCAGCAGTTACTCCACGATCTCTGGAAACACCATATATTTT. Translation gives CTSSYSTISGNTIYF.

In this sample, this clonotype turned up many times. The chain employs TRBV5-4 and TRBJ2-1; D gene ambiguous. CDR1 and CDR2 (germline): SGHNT, YYREEE (reference sequence). Trimming removed 5 bases at V and 0 bases at J, with 15 bases between. The length of the CDR3 is 16 residues. CDR3 bases: TGTGCCAGCAGGCCGACTGCGACGACCTCCTACAATGAGCAGTTCTTC. Translation: CASRPTATTSYNEQFF.

This clonotype was seen at least ten times. The chain links TRBV12-3 or TRBV12-4 to TRBJ1-1, with unresolved D. CDR3 length: 14 amino acids. The V end was cut by 6 bases, the J end by 1 base, with 12 bases between. In DNA, the CDR3 is TGTGCCAGCAGCGGTCTCTGGGGGAACACTGAAGCTTTCTTT. This gives the protein CASSGLWGNTEAFF.

On this clonotype itself: This CDR3 is missing its conserved last phenylalanine or tryptophan, likely due to a read error. The chain links TRBV5-1 to TRBJ1-2; a weak D match, TRBD1 (5 bases). CDR1 is SGHRS, CDR2 YFSETQ, per germline. CDR3 length equals 14 residues. The CDR3 DNA is TGTGCCAGCAGCTTGGAGCCAGGGAGCTATGGCTACACCCTC. Its protein product is CASSLEPGSYGYTL.

Many counts were recorded for this clonotype. The chain is built from TRBV4-2 and TRBJ2-4; D remains unclear. The CDR3 is 13 residues long. Germline lookup yields CDR1 LGHNA and CDR2 YNFKEQ. Trimming removed 0 bases at V and 9 bases at J, with 9 bases between. The CDR3 loop is CASSQDGSSIQYF. DNA for the CDR3: TGTGCCAGCAGCCAAGACGGATCTAGCATTCAGTACTTC.

This clonotype was recorded many times. This rearrangement joins TRBV11-2 to TRBJ1-1; D remains ambiguous. This CDR3 contains 15 residues. Deletions cut 5 bases from V and 2 bases from J, with 15 bases between. Germline values: CDR1 SGHAT, CDR2 FQNNGV. CDR3 sequence (DNA): TGTGCCAGCAGCCCAACCCCGGAAGGTAACACTGAAGCTTTCTTT. Its protein product is CASSPTPEGNTEAFF.

This clonotype came up a few times. Just one base apart from a much larger clone, this may be a read error. The CDR3 spells CATSDGAYGYTF. The CDR3 coding sequence is TGTGCCACCAGTGACGGGGCATATGGCTACACCTTC. This chain links TRBV24-1 with TRBJ1-2; a weak D match, TRBD1 (5 bases). Trimming shortened V by 4 bases and J by 5 bases, and 7 bases separated the two germline ends. The CDR3 runs 12 residues. CDR1 and CDR2 (germline): KGHDR, SFDVKD.

This clonotype was seen many times. CDR3 residues: CASSSGIYSNQPQHF. The DNA of the CDR3 is TGTGCCAGCAGCTCCGGAATTTATAGCAATCAGCCCCAGCATTTT. The chain recombines TRBV7-9 with TRBJ1-5, with D hard to call. Germline V lookup: CDR1 SEHNR, CDR2 FQNEAQ (reference sequence). V lost 4 bases and J lost 0, with 10 bases in between. This CDR3 is built from 15 residues.

V and J are TRBV27 and TRBJ1-2, with D maybe TRBD1 (6 bases). V gave up 2 bases and J gave up 8 bases, with 15 bases separating them. CDR3 length equals 14 residues. Germline CDR1 and CDR2: MNHEY and SMNVEV (reference sequence). CDR3 coding DNA: TGTGCCAGCAGTTTAGGGGGGGCCTTTGGAGGCTACACCTTC. Translating gives CASSLGGAFGGYTF.

In this sample, this clonotype turned up a few times. V is TRBV24-1 and J is TRBJ2-5, with 9 positions matching TRBD2. The CDR3 length is 18 residues. Germline loops: CDR1 KGHDR, CDR2 SFDVKD. J lost 3 bases, V lost 0 bases, and 10 bases had no gene match. CDR3 sequence: CATSDLIGIAGEEETQYF. The CDR3, as DNA: TGTGCCACCAGTGATTTGATCGGGATAGCGGGAGAGGAAGAGACCCAGTACTTC.

This clonotype was recorded at least ten times. The V gene is TRBV18, the J gene TRBJ2-5, with D possibly matching TRBD2 (6 bases). The CDR3 contains 14 residues. V was cut by 6 bases and J by 5 bases, with 16 bases left in between. Germline V lookup: CDR1 KGHSH, CDR2 LQKENI. The CDR3: CASSPIGGMETQYF. The CDR3, as DNA: TGTGCCAGCTCCCCGATTGGAGGGATGGAGACCCAGTACTTC.

This clonotype was observed many times. V gene TRBV2 combines with J gene TRBJ1-4; D is undetermined. Looked up from germline, CDR1 is SNHLY and CDR2 is FYNNEI. This CDR3 is built from 13 residues. V was cut by 2 bases and J by 8 bases, with 9 bases left in between. CDR3 nucleotides: TGTGCCAGCAGTGAACTCGAGGCCGAAAAACTGTTTTTT. Protein sequence: CASSELEAEKLFF. The full variable domain, its missing parts supplied by reference TRBV2 and TRBJ1-4, is EPEVTQTPSHQVTQMGQEVILRCVPISNHLYFYWYRQILGQKVEFLVSFYNNEISEKSEIFDDQFSVERPDGSNFTLKIRSTKLEDSAMYFCASSELEAEKLFFGSGTQLSVL.

This clonotype was recorded many times. This chain links TRBV19 with TRBJ1-6; 9 positions match TRBD1. Germline CDR1 reads LNHDA; CDR2 reads SQIVND (reference sequence). V gave up 3 bases and J gave up 7 bases; unmatched junction bases: 4. The CDR3 sequence is 15 residues long. The CDR3 loop is CASSITTGGNSPLHF. The CDR3 nucleotides read TGTGCCAGTAGTATCACGACAGGGGGGAATTCACCCCTCCACTTT.

On this clonotype: A read error is likely here: a far larger clone is one base away. V and J are TRBV6-1 and TRBJ1-2, with 7 bases that match TRBD1. The junction had 4 bases not matched to a gene; V was cut back by 4 bases and J by 2 bases. CDR3 size: 14 residues. Germline V gives CDR1 MNHNS, CDR2 SASEGT. CDR3 DNA: TGTGCCAGCAGTGTCGCAGGGGGGAACTATGGCTACACCTTC. Its translation is CASSVAGGNYGYTF.

The V call is TRBV25-1, the J call TRBJ1-3; D gene uncertain. CDR3 length equals 14 residues. In germline, CDR1 is MGHDK, CDR2 SYGVNS. V lost 4 bases to trimming and J lost 0 bases, with 7 bases between them. CDR3 coding DNA: TGTGCCAGCAGTGCAACGAGCTCTGGAAACACCATATATTTT. Its protein product is CASSATSSGNTIYF. The full variable domain, its missing parts supplied by reference TRBV25-1 and TRBJ1-3, is EADIYQTPRYLVIGTGKKITLECSQTMGHDKMYWYQQDPGMELHLIHYSYGVNSTEKGDLSSESTVSRIRTEHFPLTLESARPSHTSQYLCASSATSSGNTIYFGEGSWLTVV.

This sequence joins TRBV2 and TRBJ2-1; 10 positions match TRBD2. Looked up from germline, CDR1 is SNHLY and CDR2 is FYNNEI. Trimming removed 7 bases from V and 8 bases from J; junction bases left unmatched: 8. CDR3 length: 14 residues. As DNA, the CDR3 is TGTGCCAGCACCCCAAGCGGGAGGGCCGATGAGCAGTTCTTC. Translating gives CASTPSGRADEQFF. The whole variable domain, filled in from reference TRBV2 and TRBJ2-1, reads EPEVTQTPSHQVTQMGQEVILRCVPISNHLYFYWYRQILGQKVEFLVSFYNNEISEKSEIFDDQFSVERPDGSNFTLKIRSTKLEDSAMYFCASTPSGRADEQFFGPGTRLTVL.

In its sample, this clonotype was seen many times. The V and J genes are TRBV11-3 and TRBJ2-1, with D uncertain. V was cut by 4 bases and J by 5 bases, with 6 bases left in between. CDR3 length: 12 amino acids. CDR1 SGHNT and CDR2 YENEEA come from the germline V gene. This CDR3 is CASSSENNEQFF. Here the CDR3 DNA reads TGTGCCAGCAGCTCAGAGAACAATGAGCAGTTCTTC.